The table lists the clone carrying this TCR beta chain with a few counts. What it recognizes is unknown. Researchers tagged individual cDNA molecules with unique molecular identifiers. TCRdb processed the 5' RACE reads anew with MiXCR; each CDR3 protein has one entry. The table has under 85,000 distinct CDR3 sequences, 9.5% seen once; the top ten hold about 5.6%. This specimen belongs to a study of early T cells in non-severe SARS-CoV-2 infection. Across the whole study: Sequenced material consisted of bulk RNA (from unsorted whole blood), and chains were unpaired. Study findings and constraints: There was a bias toward anti-spike CD8 responses in VDJdb matching, which missed private and CD4 specificities.

Trimming removed 4 bases from V and 3 bases from J, with 4 bases in between. The CDR3 is made up of 12 amino acids. Germline values: CDR1 SGHDN, CDR2 FVKESK. The receptor was derived from an adult who was a healthcare worker with PCR-confirmed SARS-CoV-2 infection or an uninfected control (not recorded which). This rearrangement joins TRBV14 to TRBJ1-5; D remains unclear. Sequenced: whole blood. The CDR3 is CASSLLNQPQHF. CDR3 DNA sequence: TGTGCCAGCAGCCTCCTCAATCAGCCCCAGCATTTT.